A selection of T cell receptor beta chains follows, all from one sample in a study of blood T cells in healthy people across ages. TCRdb recomputed calls from the 5' RACE reads with MiXCR, one row per CDR3 protein. The sample carries about 1.1 million distinct CDR3 sequences, roughly two fifths recorded once. The sequencing input was blood. The receptors stem from a man aged 18 to 30 in good health. Both conserved end residues are part of each CDR3. Clone size is not always given. Where it is, it says once, few, many or a class for expanded clones.

>-|TRBJ1-1|TRBV7-3
CASSVRQGLSNTEAFF
>-|TRBJ2-5|TRBV10-3
CAISPGAGSINEQYF
>-|TRBJ1-2|TRBV20-1
CSARVSWTLANYGYTF
>many|TRBJ2-5|TRBV2
CASSLETQYF
>-|TRBJ2-3|TRBV12-3/TRBV12-4
CASRTHGSRLTDTQYF
>many|TRBJ1-2|TRBV12-3/TRBV12-4
CASSLARSNGYTF
>-|TRBJ2-3|TRBV14
CASSQGVPGDTQYF
>few|TRBJ2-6|TRBV2
CASSDPGANVLTF
>few|TRBJ1-5|TRBV16
CASRTTWGRGDQPQHF
>few|TRBJ2-7|TRBV19
CASSIDRSITGSEQYF
>-|TRBJ1-4|TRBV4-2
CVSSQGPPSSNEKLFF
>-|TRBJ1-2|TRBV28
CASRGVQDYGYTF
>-|TRBJ1-6|TRBV7-9
CASSPSPVQSPLHF
>-|TRBJ2-7|TRBV28
CASSYRDRNYEQYF